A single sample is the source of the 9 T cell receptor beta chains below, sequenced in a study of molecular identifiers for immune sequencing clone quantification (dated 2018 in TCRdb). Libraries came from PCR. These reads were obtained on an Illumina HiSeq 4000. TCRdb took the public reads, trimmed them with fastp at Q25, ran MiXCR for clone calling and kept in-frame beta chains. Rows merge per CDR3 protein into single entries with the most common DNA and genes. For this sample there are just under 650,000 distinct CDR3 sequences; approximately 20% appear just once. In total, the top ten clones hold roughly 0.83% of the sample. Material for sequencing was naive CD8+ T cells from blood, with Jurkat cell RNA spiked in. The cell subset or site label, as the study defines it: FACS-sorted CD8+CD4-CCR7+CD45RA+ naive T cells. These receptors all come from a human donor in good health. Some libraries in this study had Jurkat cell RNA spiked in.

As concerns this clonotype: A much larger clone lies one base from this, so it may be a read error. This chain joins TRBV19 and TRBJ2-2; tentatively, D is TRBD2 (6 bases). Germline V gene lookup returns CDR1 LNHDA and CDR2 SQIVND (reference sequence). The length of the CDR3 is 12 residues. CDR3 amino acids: CASSPTIGGLFF. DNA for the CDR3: TGTGCCAGTAGTCCCACGATCGGGGGGCTGTTTTTT.

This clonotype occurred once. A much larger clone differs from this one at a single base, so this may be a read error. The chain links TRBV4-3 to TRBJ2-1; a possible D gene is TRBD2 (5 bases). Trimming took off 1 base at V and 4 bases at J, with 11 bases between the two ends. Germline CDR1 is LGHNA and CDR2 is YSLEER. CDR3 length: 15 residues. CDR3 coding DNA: TGCGCCAGCAGCCAAGGCAAGTCGGGGTACAATGAGCAGTTCTTC. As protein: CASSQGKSGYNEQFF.

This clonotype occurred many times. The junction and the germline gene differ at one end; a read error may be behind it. In nucleotides, the CDR3 is TGTGCCAGCAGATACTCGCAGGATAAAAACACTGAAGCTTTCTTT. Protein sequence: CASRYSQDKNTEAFF. The gene calls are TRBV6-6 and TRBJ1-1; D unclear. CDR3 length: 15 residues. CDR1 and CDR2 (germline): MNHNY, SVGAGI (reference sequence).

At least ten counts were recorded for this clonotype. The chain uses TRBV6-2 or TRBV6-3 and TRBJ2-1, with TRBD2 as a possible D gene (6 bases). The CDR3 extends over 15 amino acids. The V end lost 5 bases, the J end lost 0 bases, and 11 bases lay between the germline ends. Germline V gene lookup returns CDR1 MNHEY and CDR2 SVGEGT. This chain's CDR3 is CASSRAGSSYNEQFF. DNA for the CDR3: TGTGCCAGCAGTCGGGCGGGGAGCTCCTACAATGAGCAGTTCTTC.

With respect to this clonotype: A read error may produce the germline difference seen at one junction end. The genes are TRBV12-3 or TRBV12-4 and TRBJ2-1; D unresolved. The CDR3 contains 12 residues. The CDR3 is CASTLNYNEQSF. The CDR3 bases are TGTGCCAGCACCCTGAACTACAATGAGCAGTCCTTC.

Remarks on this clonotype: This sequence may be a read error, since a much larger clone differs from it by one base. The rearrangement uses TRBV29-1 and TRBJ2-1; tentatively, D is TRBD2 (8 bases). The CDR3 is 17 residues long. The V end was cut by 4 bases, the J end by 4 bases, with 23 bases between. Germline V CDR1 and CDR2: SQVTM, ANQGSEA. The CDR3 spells CSVGRGFREGAYNEQFF. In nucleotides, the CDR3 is TGCAGCGTTGGCAGGGGGTTTCGGGAGGGGGCATACAATGAGCAGTTCTTC.

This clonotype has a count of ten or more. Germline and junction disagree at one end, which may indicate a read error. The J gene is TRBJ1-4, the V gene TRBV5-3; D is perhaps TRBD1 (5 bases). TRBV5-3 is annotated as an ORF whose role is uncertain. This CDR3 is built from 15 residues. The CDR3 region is CASSLGLTTNEKLFF. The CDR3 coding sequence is TGTGCCAGCAGCTTGGGACTGACAACTAATGAAAAACTGTTTTTT.

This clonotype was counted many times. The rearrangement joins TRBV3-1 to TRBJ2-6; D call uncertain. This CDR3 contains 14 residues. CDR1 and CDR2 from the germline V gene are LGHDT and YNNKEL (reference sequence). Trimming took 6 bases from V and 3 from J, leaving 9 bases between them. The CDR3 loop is CASRPDVGANVLTF. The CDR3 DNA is TGTGCCAGCAGACCAGACGTTGGGGCCAACGTCCTGACTTTC. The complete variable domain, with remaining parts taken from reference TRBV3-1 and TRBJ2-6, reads DTAVSQTPKYLVTQMGNDKSIKCEQNLGHDTMYWYKQDSKKFLKIMFSYNNKELIINETVPNRFSPKSPDKAHLNLHINSLELGDSAVYFCASRPDVGANVLTFGAGSRLTVL.

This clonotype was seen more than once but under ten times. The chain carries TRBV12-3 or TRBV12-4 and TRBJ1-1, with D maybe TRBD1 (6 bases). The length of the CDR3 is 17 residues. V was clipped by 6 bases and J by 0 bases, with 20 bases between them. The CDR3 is CASSSYAGTPMNTEAFF. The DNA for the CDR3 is TGTGCCAGCAGCTCTTATGCCGGGACACCCATGAACACTGAAGCTTTCTTT.